Following are 14 T cell receptor beta chains from one sample sequenced in a study of T cells in Graves' hyperthyroidism and ophthalmopathy. TCR beta CDR3 regions were amplified from RNA transcripts. First-round RT-PCR of the TCR CDR3 relied on the HTBI primer set. TCRdb re-analysed the multiplex PCR reads in MiXCR, keeping a single row per CDR3 protein. The table includes 250,000 or so distinct CDR3 sequences, nearly 15% detected once. Material: blood. All receptors derive from a woman aged 45-65 years with Graves' hyperthyroidism that later progressed to Graves' ophthalmopathy.

The rearrangement uses TRBV6-9 and TRBJ1-5; possible D gene TRBD1, 6 bases. Germline V CDR1 and CDR2: MNHGY, SVAAGI. The CDR3 sequence is 16 residues long. The V gene lost 4 bases and the J gene lost 4 bases, with 17 bases spanning the gap. CDR3 sequence (DNA): TGTGCCAGCAGTTTGCCAACAGGGCAAACGAATCAGCCCCAGCATTTT. This translates into CASSLPTGQTNQPQHF.

This clonotype was detected only a few times. The chain employs TRBV19 and TRBJ1-2, with 10 bases aligning to TRBD1. Germline-derived CDR1 and CDR2 are LNHDA and SQIVND (reference sequence). V trimming: 10 bases; J trimming: 10 bases; junction bases outside the gene matches: 18. The CDR3 sequence is 15 residues long. The chain's CDR3 is CATHPGGGQGEDYTF. The CDR3 DNA follows: TGTGCCACCCACCCGGGGGGAGGACAGGGGGAGGACTACACCTTC. Full variable domain (outside the CDR3, taken from reference TRBV19 and TRBJ1-2): DGGITQSPKYLFRKEGQNVTLSCEQNLNHDAMYWYRQDPGQGLRLIYYSQIVNDFQKGDIAEGYSVSREKKESFPLTVTSAQKNPTAFYLCATHPGGGQGEDYTFGSGTRLTVV.

This clonotype has ten or more counts. This chain uses TRBV30 with TRBJ1-2, with 7 bases fitting TRBD1. There are 14 residues in the CDR3. CDR1 is GTSNPN and CDR2 is SVGIG in the germline V gene (reference sequence). With V trimmed by 2 bases and J by 5 bases, 8 bases remained unmatched. CDR3: CAWSTIQGIYGYTF. In DNA form, the CDR3 reads TGTGCCTGGAGTACAATACAGGGGATATATGGCTACACCTTC.

In this sample, this clonotype turned up a few times. This chain joins TRBV18 and TRBJ2-2; 7 bases line up with TRBD2. Germline lookup yields CDR1 KGHSH and CDR2 LQKENI. V was clipped by 6 bases and J by 0 bases; unmatched bases: 4. This CDR3 contains 15 residues. The DNA for the CDR3 is TGTGCCAGCTCCCCTAGCGGAGCGAACACCGGGGAGCTGTTTTTT. It yields the protein CASSPSGANTGELFF.

This clonotype counts as medium-sized. The chain carries TRBV6-1 and TRBJ2-7; 7 bases fit TRBD2. Germline V lookup: CDR1 MNHNS, CDR2 SASEGT. The CDR3 runs to 11 residues. The ends lost 6 bases at V and 6 bases at J; junction bases unmatched: 2. CDR3 DNA: TGTGCCAGCAGCCCGGGAGGCGAGCAGTACTTC. This sequence encodes CASSPGGEQYF.

In its sample, this clonotype was seen many times. The chain couples TRBV7-9 to TRBJ2-7; 7 bases map to TRBD1. Germline V gene data show CDR1 as SEHNR and CDR2 as FQNEAQ (reference sequence). After removal of 5 bases from V and 2 bases from J, the junction contained 12 bases not matched to a gene. The CDR3 totals 16 residues. The CDR3 protein is CASSLGTDLDPYEQYF. DNA of the CDR3: TGTGCCAGCAGCCTGGGGACAGACCTCGATCCCTACGAGCAGTACTTC.

The rearrangement links TRBV20-1 to TRBJ1-6; D might be TRBD1 (5 bases). Per germline, CDR1 DFQATT and CDR2 SNEGSKA (reference sequence). CDR3 length equals 13 residues. Trimming pared 5 bases from V and 6 bases from J, leaving 11 bases between. CDR3: CSAGGAFNSPLHF. CDR3 sequence (DNA): TGCAGTGCTGGAGGGGCATTTAATTCACCCCTCCACTTT.

Ten or more counts support this clonotype. CDR3 sequence (DNA): TGTGCTAGTGGCCCCGACAAGCGGCTAGCGGGAGAGACCCAGTACTTC. Protein product: CASGPDKRLAGETQYF. V gene TRBV12-5 combines with J gene TRBJ2-5, with TRBD2 identical over 8 bases. J gave up 4 bases and V 6 bases, and 13 bases lay outside the gene matches. In germline, CDR1 is LGHNT, CDR2 FRNRAP. The CDR3 sequence is 16 residues long.

The rearrangement links TRBV27 to TRBJ1-3, with D perhaps TRBD1 (6 bases). Germline CDR1 is MNHEY and CDR2 is SMNVEV (reference sequence). V lost 6 bases and J 4 bases, leaving 13 bases between the germline ends. The CDR3 spans 14 residues. CDR3 coding DNA: TGTGCCAGCAGCAGAGGGGGAGTAGGAAACACCATATATTTT. Amino acid sequence: CASSRGGVGNTIYF.

This clonotype was recorded at least ten times. The CDR3 sequence is CSAPKSGGRETQYF. The DNA of the CDR3 is TGCAGTGCTCCGAAGAGTGGGGGTCGGGAGACCCAGTACTTC. The gene calls are TRBV20-1 and TRBJ2-5; D is tentatively TRBD1 or TRBD2 (5 bases each). The germline V gene encodes CDR1 DFQATT and CDR2 SNEGSKA (reference sequence). Trimming shortened V by 5 bases and J by 5 bases, and 18 bases separated the two germline ends. This CDR3 spans 14 amino acids.

This chain joins TRBV19 and TRBJ1-1, with a weak D call TRBD1 (6 bases). This CDR3 is built from 17 residues. V was pared by 3 bases and J by 1 base, with 18 bases between. Germline CDR1 and CDR2: LNHDA and SQIVND (reference sequence). The CDR3 region has the DNA TGTGCCAGTAGTATTATCCGCGCCCGGGGGGCGAACACTGAAGCTTTCTTT. It specifies CASSIIRARGANTEAFF.

A few counts support this clonotype. A read error may account for a junction end that differs from germline. The chain couples TRBV4-1 to TRBJ2-7, with D possibly TRBD2 on 6 matching bases. This CDR3 has 16 residues. CDR1 and CDR2 (germline): MGHRA, YSYEKL. The CDR3 sequence: CASSQGGGALSYEQYF. CDR3 nucleotide sequence: TGCGCCAGCAGTCAAGGAGGCGGGGCCCTCTCCTACGAGCAGTACTTC.

This clonotype was found many times. This chain links TRBV28 with TRBJ2-1; D might be TRBD1 (6 bases). CDR3 size: 16 residues. Germline V gene lookup returns CDR1 MDHEN and CDR2 SYDVKM. Trimming stripped 5 bases from V and 2 bases from J, with 16 bases between. CDR3 sequence (DNA): TGTGCCAGCAGTCGACAATCGACAGGCACCTACAATGAGCAGTTCTTC. Translating gives CASSRQSTGTYNEQFF.

This clonotype was observed a few times. The V and J genes are TRBV2 and TRBJ1-3; D not certain. CDR1 is SNHLY, CDR2 FYNNEI, per germline. This CDR3 spans 12 amino acids. V was trimmed by 5 bases and J by 4 bases, leaving 6 bases between them. In DNA form, the CDR3 reads TGTGCCAGCAGTACACAGGGAAACACCATATATTTT. Protein: CASSTQGNTIYF. The entire variable domain, with the rest obtained from reference TRBV2 and TRBJ1-3, is as follows: EPEVTQTPSHQVTQMGQEVILRCVPISNHLYFYWYRQILGQKVEFLVSFYNNEISEKSEIFDDQFSVERPDGSNFTLKIRSTKLEDSAMYFCASSTQGNTIYFGEGSWLTVV.